This T cell receptor (beta chain) was profiled in a study of early T cells in non-severe SARS-CoV-2 infection. Study-wide background: The chains were unpaired, and the sequenced material was bulk RNA from unsorted whole blood.

Germline lookup yields CDR1 DFQATT and CDR2 SNEGSKA (reference sequence). V was trimmed by 6 bases and J by 5 bases, leaving 14 bases between them. This CDR3 is built from 13 residues. This clonotype was seen only a few times. The TCR library protocol attached unique molecular identifiers to the individual cDNA molecules. MiXCR was run by TCRdb on the 5' RACE reads, yielding one entry per CDR3 protein. The table includes tens of thousands of distinct CDR3 sequences, roughly 13% detected once. This clonotype originated in an adult who was a healthcare worker with PCR-confirmed SARS-CoV-2 infection or an uninfected control (not recorded which). The sequencing input was whole blood. The rearrangement links TRBV20-1 to TRBJ2-1; D might be TRBD2 (6 bases). The CDR3 loop is CSALRGTNNEQFF. The DNA for the CDR3 is TGCAGTGCCCTTCGGGGGACGAACAATGAGCAGTTCTTC.